The 31 T cell receptor beta chains below were found in one sample sequenced in a study of identical twins. TCRdb recomputed calls from the 5' RACE reads with MiXCR, one row per CDR3 protein. The sample lists about 690,000 distinct CDR3 sequences, around 6% occurring once. Material for sequencing was naive T cells sorted from blood. These receptors came from a man aged 18-30 years in good health.

This clonotype was seen ten or more times. The genes are TRBV28 and TRBJ2-7; D not resolved. Germline CDR1 reads MDHEN; CDR2 reads SYDVKM. The V gene lost 2 bases and the J gene lost 3 bases, with 5 bases spanning the gap. The CDR3 length is 12 residues. CDR3 amino acids: CASSLAFYEQYF. In nucleotides, the CDR3 is TGTGCCAGCAGTTTAGCGTTCTACGAGCAGTACTTC.

This clonotype was seen many times. The chain has TRBV12-3 or TRBV12-4 and TRBJ2-1; 9 bases map to TRBD1. The J segment lost 6 bases and the V segment lost 1 base, leaving 7 bases of the junction unmatched. The CDR3 spans 16 residues. The CDR3 nucleotides read TGTGCCAGCAGTTTAGTTGTGACAGGGGGTCTCAATGAGCAGTTCTTC. Residues: CASSLVVTGGLNEQFF.

A remark on this clonotype: Since the CDR3 does not end with the conserved phenylalanine or tryptophan, this likely comes from a read error. The chain carries TRBV29-1 and TRBJ1-3; tentative D call: TRBD1 (6 bases). V lost 4 bases and J lost 3, with 13 bases in between. The germline V gene has CDR1 SQVTM and CDR2 ANQGSEA. The CDR3 is made up of 14 amino acids. Here the CDR3 reads CSVGGGANGNTIYY. CDR3 DNA sequence: TGCAGCGTTGGCGGGGGCGCTAATGGAAACACCATATATTAT.

This clonotype was counted ten times or more. V is TRBV6-4 and J is TRBJ2-1; 7 nucleotides align to TRBD1. The CDR3 extends over 14 amino acids. Germline CDR1 and CDR2: MRHNA and SNTAGT. Unmatched junction bases numbered 11, after V lost 6 bases and J lost 9 bases. CDR3: CASRARQGIGEQFF. CDR3 DNA sequence: TGTGCCAGCAGGGCCAGACAGGGTATCGGTGAGCAGTTCTTC.

The genes are TRBV7-9 and TRBJ2-5; 12 bases are shared with TRBD1. The CDR3 is made up of 16 amino acids. The germline V gene encodes CDR1 SEHNR and CDR2 FQNEAQ (reference sequence). The ends lost 4 bases at V and 5 bases at J; junction bases unmatched: 8. CDR3 coding DNA: TGTGCCAGCAGCTCCGGGACAGGGGGCTTGGGGGAGACCCAGTACTTC. Translated: CASSSGTGGLGETQYF.

There are a few counts of this clonotype. The chain uses TRBV4-2 and TRBJ2-1; 11 nucleotides align to TRBD1. Per the germline V gene, CDR1 is LGHNA and CDR2 is YNFKEQ. This CDR3 comprises 16 residues. J was trimmed by 8 bases and V by 5 bases; bases with no gene match: 11. The CDR3, as DNA: TGTGCCAGCAGCTCAAGATCCGGGACAGGGGGTCATGAGCAGTTCTTC. This translates into CASSSRSGTGGHEQFF.

The V and J genes are TRBV19 and TRBJ1-5; unclear D gene. The CDR3 runs to 12 residues. V was cut by 6 bases and J by 7 bases, with 10 bases left in between. Germline assignment: CDR1 LNHDA and CDR2 SQIVND (reference sequence). CDR3 nucleotide sequence: TGTGCCAGTAGAAAGTCCCAACAGCCCCAGCATTTT. Encoded protein: CASRKSQQPQHF.

The table lists this clonotype with many counts. The chain uses TRBV6-1 and TRBJ2-7; D call uncertain. This CDR3 spans 11 amino acids. V lost 10 bases to trimming and J lost 4 bases, with 11 bases between them. Germline assignment: CDR1 MNHNS and CDR2 SASEGT. CDR3: CATLRGYEQYV. The DNA of the CDR3 is TGTGCCACCCTGCGAGGATACGAGCAGTACGTC.

This clonotype was recorded at least ten times. The chain combines TRBV15 with TRBJ2-1; D ambiguous. Germline V gives CDR1 LNHNV, CDR2 YYDKDF (reference sequence). Deletions cut 1 base from V and 4 bases from J, with 8 bases between. CDR3 size: 14 residues. CDR3 protein: CATSRGAIYNEQFF. The DNA of the CDR3 is TGTGCCACCAGCAGAGGTGCTATTTACAATGAGCAGTTCTTC.

This clonotype was recorded at least ten times. The CDR3 region has the DNA TGTGCCGGACTCACAGGGGGCTGGAATTCACCCCTCCACTTT. Protein: CAGLTGGWNSPLHF. The chain joins TRBV7-9 to TRBJ1-6; 9 bases map to TRBD1. The CDR3 spans 14 residues. With V trimmed by 11 bases and J by 7 bases, 9 bases remained unmatched. CDR1 SEHNR and CDR2 FQNEAQ come from the germline V gene (reference sequence).

This clonotype appeared a few times. The chain joins TRBV5-1 to TRBJ2-2; a possible D gene is TRBD2 (5 bases). Trimming cost V 5 bases and J 6 bases, with 11 bases left between them. The CDR3 sequence is 13 residues long. Germline V CDR1 and CDR2: SGHRS, YFSETQ. CDR3 sequence: CASSASPAGELFF. The CDR3 nucleotides read TGCGCCAGCAGTGCTAGCCCCGCCGGGGAGCTGTTTTTT. The full variable domain, its missing parts supplied by reference TRBV5-1 and TRBJ2-2, is KAGVTQTPRYLIKTRGQQVTLSCSPISGHRSVSWYQQTPGQGLQFLFEYFSETQRNKGNFPGRFSGRQFSNSRSEMNVSTLELGDSALYLCASSASPAGELFFGEGSRLTVL.

V usage is TRBV3-1 and J usage is TRBJ2-5, with TRBD2 matching over 9 bases. CDR3 length: 17 residues. Looked up from germline, CDR1 is LGHDT and CDR2 is YNNKEL (reference sequence). Germline trimming cut 1 base from V and 5 bases from J; bases unmatched to any gene: 11. The CDR3 here is CASSQGLLAGTSETQYF. The CDR3 DNA reads as TGTGCCAGCAGCCAAGGCCTGCTAGCGGGGACATCTGAGACCCAGTACTTC.

This clonotype came up many times. This rearrangement joins TRBV29-1 to TRBJ2-5; no reliable D call. The length of the CDR3 is 12 residues. The V gene lost 7 bases and the J gene lost 5 bases, with 14 bases spanning the gap. In germline, CDR1 is SQVTM, CDR2 ANQGSEA. Written as DNA, the CDR3 is TGCAGCGATGTGGGCCAAGCGGAGACCCAGTACTTC. Amino acid sequence: CSDVGQAETQYF.

This clonotype was recorded many times. The chain uses TRBV12-3 or TRBV12-4 and TRBJ2-5; D is perhaps TRBD2 (7 bases). This CDR3 is built from 14 residues. Deletions cut 1 base from V and 7 bases from J, with 13 bases between. The CDR3 loop is CASSLGTRGVTQYF. The DNA for the CDR3 is TGTGCCAGCAGTTTAGGGACTAGGGGGGTGACCCAGTACTTC.

This clonotype has at least ten counts. This chain links TRBV27 with TRBJ2-3; TRBD2 aligns across 8 bases. The CDR3 sequence is 15 residues long. Germline CDR1 reads MNHEY; CDR2 reads SMNVEV (reference sequence). The junction had 6 bases not matched to a gene; V was cut back by 6 bases and J by 1 base. This CDR3 reads CASSRIAGRTDTQYF. CDR3 coding DNA: TGTGCCAGCAGCCGAATAGCGGGACGCACAGATACGCAGTATTTT.

Ten or more counts support this clonotype. CDR3 residues: CASVSGRPFDTDTQYF. The CDR3 coding sequence is TGTGCCAGTGTTAGTGGTCGCCCGTTCGATACAGATACGCAGTATTTT. The chain couples TRBV12-3 or TRBV12-4 to TRBJ2-3; D is undetermined. The V end lost 9 bases, the J end lost 3 bases, and 22 bases lay between the germline ends. The CDR3 has 16 residues.

Ten or more counts support this clonotype. V and J are TRBV12-3 or TRBV12-4 and TRBJ2-2; D unresolved. The V gene lost 5 bases and the J gene lost 0 bases, with 10 bases spanning the gap. The CDR3 extends over 15 amino acids. The CDR3 here is CASSGRLPNTGELFF. The CDR3, as DNA: TGTGCCAGCAGTGGCAGGTTACCGAACACCGGGGAGCTGTTTTTT.

This clonotype was counted at least ten times. This CDR3 is CASSLDPGDTQYF. The CDR3, as DNA: TGTGCCAGCAGCTTAGACCCAGGGGATACGCAGTATTTT. This chain links TRBV7-8 with TRBJ2-3; tentatively, D is TRBD1 (5 bases). Germline V gene data show CDR1 as SGHVS and CDR2 as FQNEAQ. This CDR3 spans 13 amino acids. V was shortened by 1 base and J by 6 bases, with 8 bases between the two germline ends.

The table lists this clonotype with many counts. The chain is built from TRBV4-3 and TRBJ1-4, with D hard to call. The V and J ends lost 0 bases and 7 bases respectively, with 12 bases between them. There are 15 residues in the CDR3. Germline CDR1 is LGHNA and CDR2 is YSLEER. CDR3 protein: CASSQEGIAGEKLFF. DNA for the CDR3: TGCGCCAGCAGCCAAGAGGGGATCGCGGGTGAAAAACTGTTTTTT.

This clonotype was seen a handful of times. The chain links TRBV18 to TRBJ2-1; D remains ambiguous. CDR3 size: 15 residues. Germline V gene sequence: CDR1 KGHSH, CDR2 LQKENI. Trimming cost V 0 bases and J 3 bases, with 9 bases left between them. The CDR3 is CASSPPLGIYNEQFF. The DNA for the CDR3 is TGTGCCAGCTCACCACCCCTTGGAATCTACAATGAGCAGTTCTTC.

This chain uses TRBV29-1 with TRBJ1-6; the match to TRBD1 covers 7 bases. Germline V lookup: CDR1 SQVTM, CDR2 ANQGSEA. J gave up 7 bases and V 4 bases, and 4 bases lay outside the gene matches. The length of the CDR3 is 13 residues. The CDR3 is CSVGDRVNSPLHF. For the CDR3, the DNA is TGCAGCGTTGGTGACAGGGTAAATTCACCCCTCCACTTT.

This clonotype was counted a few times. This sequence joins TRBV15 and TRBJ2-1; TRBD2 matches 8 bases. The CDR3 spans 16 residues. V gave up 5 bases and J gave up 4 bases; unmatched junction bases: 10. Per the germline V gene, CDR1 is LNHNV and CDR2 is YYDKDF (reference sequence). This CDR3 is CATSRLTSGLYNEQFF. The CDR3 nucleotides are TGTGCCACCAGCCGCCTTACTAGCGGACTTTACAATGAGCAGTTCTTC.

This clonotype occurred many times. The chain has TRBV4-2 and TRBJ2-2; 8 bases are a match to TRBD1. V dropped 3 bases and J dropped 8; count of bases not matched to a gene: 5. Germline V gene data show CDR1 as LGHNA and CDR2 as YNFKEQ. The CDR3 length is 14 residues. The CDR3 is CASSQTTGAGELFF. DNA for the CDR3: TGTGCCAGCAGCCAGACGACAGGGGCTGGGGAGCTGTTTTTT.

The chain is built from TRBV20-1 and TRBJ1-4; D not certain. In germline, CDR1 is DFQATT, CDR2 SNEGSKA (reference sequence). This CDR3 contains 15 residues. Trimming took 4 bases from V and 0 from J, leaving 12 bases between them. CDR3 in amino acids: CSATRSAATNEKLFF. The CDR3 coding sequence is TGCAGTGCTACTCGGTCGGCAGCAACTAATGAAAAACTGTTTTTT.

This clonotype was picked up a small number of times. This sequence joins TRBV10-3 and TRBJ2-6; D call uncertain. Trimming took 5 bases from V and 0 from J, leaving 23 bases between them. The CDR3 runs to 20 residues. In germline, CDR1 is ENHRY, CDR2 SYGVKD. The CDR3 DNA sequence: TGTGCCATCAGTATGACACTTACGAGGACCGAAAGCTCTGGGGCCAACGTCCTGACTTTC. This gives the protein CAISMTLTRTESSGANVLTF.

This clonotype has ten or more counts. The CDR3 sequence is CASSPTVEETQYF. The CDR3 DNA follows: TGTGCCAGCAGCCCGACGGTAGAAGAGACCCAGTACTTC. The rearrangement uses TRBV7-9 and TRBJ2-5; D is undetermined. The CDR3 covers 13 residues. V lost 5 bases to trimming and J lost 3 bases, with 10 bases between them. Per the germline V gene, CDR1 is SEHNR and CDR2 is FQNEAQ (reference sequence). Together with reference TRBV7-9 and TRBJ2-5, the CDR3 gives the full variable domain: DTGVSQNPRHKITKRGQNVTFRCDPISEHNRLYWYRQTLGQGPEFLTYFQNEAQLEKSRLLSDRFSAERPKGSFSTLEIQRTEQGDSAMYLCASSPTVEETQYFGPGTRLLVL.

Turning to this clonotype: This could be a read error, since a much larger clone is one nucleotide away. The missing conserved phenylalanine or tryptophan at the end of this CDR3 makes a read error likely. The CDR3 nucleotides read TGTGCCAGCAGTGAATGGGGCACTGAAGCTTTCTCT. It translates to CASSEWGTEAFS. The chain has TRBV6-1 and TRBJ1-1; no reliable D call. Trimming took off 2 bases at V and 4 bases at J, with 5 bases between the two ends. CDR1 is MNHNS, CDR2 SASEGT, per germline. The length of the CDR3 is 12 residues.

This clonotype was seen ten or more times. V is TRBV12-3 or TRBV12-4 and J is TRBJ2-1; D remains ambiguous. Trimming took 5 bases from V and 6 from J, leaving 17 bases between them. The CDR3 totals 15 residues. CDR3 sequence reads: CASSPRYRALNEQFF. As DNA, the CDR3 is TGTGCCAGCAGTCCACGTTATAGGGCCCTCAATGAGCAGTTCTTC.

In its sample, this clonotype was seen many times. CDR3 DNA sequence: TGCAGTGCTAGAGATGACTTCTTCTCGTGGGGTAACACTGAAGCTTTCTTT. Translating it yields CSARDDFFSWGNTEAFF. V is TRBV20-1 and J is TRBJ1-1; D remains ambiguous. The CDR3 totals 17 residues. V was clipped by 0 bases and J by 2 bases, with 19 bases between them. CDR1 DFQATT and CDR2 SNEGSKA come from the germline V gene (reference sequence).

This chain uses TRBV19 with TRBJ2-7; the D gene could be TRBD1 or TRBD2 (6 bases each). Deletions cut 6 bases from V and 5 bases from J, with 17 bases between. Per the germline V gene, CDR1 is LNHDA and CDR2 is SQIVND (reference sequence). The CDR3 totals 14 residues. Here the CDR3 DNA reads TGTGCCAGTAGCCCCCCGGGGGCCATCCACGAGCAGTACGTC. It yields the protein CASSPPGAIHEQYV.

This rearrangement joins TRBV7-9 to TRBJ2-1; perhaps TRBD1 as D (6 bases). The germline CDR1 and CDR2 sequences are SEHNR and FQNEAQ (reference sequence). CDR3 length: 12 residues. V was clipped by 2 bases and J by 10 bases, with 9 bases between them. CDR3: CASSLSTGEQFF. The CDR3 DNA is TGTGCCAGCAGCTTATCCACAGGGGAGCAGTTCTTC. The full variable domain, rest sourced from reference TRBV7-9 and TRBJ2-1, is DTGVSQNPRHKITKRGQNVTFRCDPISEHNRLYWYRQTLGQGPEFLTYFQNEAQLEKSRLLSDRFSAERPKGSFSTLEIQRTEQGDSAMYLCASSLSTGEQFFGPGTRLTVL.